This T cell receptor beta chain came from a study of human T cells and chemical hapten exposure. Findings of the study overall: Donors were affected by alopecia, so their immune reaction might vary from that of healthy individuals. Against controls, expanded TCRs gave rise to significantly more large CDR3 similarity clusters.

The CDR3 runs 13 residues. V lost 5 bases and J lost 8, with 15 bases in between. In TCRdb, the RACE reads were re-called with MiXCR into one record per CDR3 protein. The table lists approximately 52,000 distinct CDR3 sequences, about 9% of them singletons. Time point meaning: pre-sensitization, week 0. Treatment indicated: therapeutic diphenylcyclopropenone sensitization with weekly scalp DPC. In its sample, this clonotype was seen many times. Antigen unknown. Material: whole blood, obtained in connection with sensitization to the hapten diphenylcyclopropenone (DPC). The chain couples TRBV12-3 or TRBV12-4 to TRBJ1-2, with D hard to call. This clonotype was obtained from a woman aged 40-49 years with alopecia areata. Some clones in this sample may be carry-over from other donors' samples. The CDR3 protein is CASSALLSRGYTF. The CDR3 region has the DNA TGTGCCAGCAGTGCCCTCTTATCCCGAGGCTACACCTTC.